This is a list of T cell receptor beta chains from one sample in a study of blood T cell repertoires in COVID-19. Produced via immunoSEQ multiplex PCR; TCRdb's table is partial and in-frame only. The data contain about 140,000 clones, approximately 85% of them singletons. Sequenced input: peripheral blood. The receptors stem from a man aged 45-65 years with acute or convalescent COVID-19. Both conserved end residues are part of each CDR3. D genes are given only for firm matches. Size is stated for part of the rows, as once, few or many counts, or as a class when the clone is expanded.

>TRBD1|TRBJ1-2|.|TRBV11-2
CASSSQPGQSYGYTF
TGTGCCAGCAGCTCTCAACCGGGACAGTCCTATGGCTACACCTTC
>TRBD2|TRBJ2-1|.|TRBV5-1
CASSTTPPGTSSYNEQFF
TGCGCCAGCAGCACCACCCCCCCCGGGACTAGTAGCTACAATGAGCAGTTCTTC
>.|TRBJ1-1|.|TRBV5-6
CASSAGLPQGAFF
TGTGCCAGCAGCGCGGGACTTCCTCAGGGCGCTTTCTTT
>TRBD1|TRBJ1-3|.|TRBV4-1
CASSHGDRGLSSGNTIYF
TGCGCCAGCAGCCACGGAGACAGGGGCCTGAGCTCTGGAAACACCATATATTTT
>.|TRBJ1-4|.|TRBV27
CASSLATGSEKLFF
TGTGCCAGCAGTTTGGCTACAGGGAGCGAAAAACTGTTTTTT
>TRBD2|TRBJ2-2|.|TRBV5-6
CASSLLAGGYTGELFF
TGTGCCAGCAGCTTGCTAGCGGGGGGGTACACCGGGGAGCTGTTTTTT
>TRBD2|TRBJ2-5|.|TRBV7-7
CASSSGGLGGQETQYF
TGTGCTAGCAGCTCGGGAGGGTTAGGGGGCCAAGAGACCCAGTACTTC
>.|TRBJ1-1|.|TRBV6-5
CASSRQAEAFF
TGTGCCAGCAGTAGACAGGCTGAAGCTTTCTTT
>TRBD1|TRBJ2-1|.|TRBV4-2
CASSQGTGGYNEQFF
TGTGCCAGCAGCCAAGGGACAGGGGGATACAATGAGCAGTTCTTC
>TRBD2|TRBJ2-1|.|TRBV4-1
CASSHPGLAGTNEQFF
TGCGCCAGCAGCCATCCGGGACTAGCGGGAACCAATGAGCAGTTCTTC
>.|TRBJ1-1|.|TRBV5-6
CASSLGPGWAEAFF
TGTGCCAGCAGCTTGGGGCCAGGGTGGGCTGAAGCTTTCTTT
>.|TRBJ1-1|.|TRBV28
CASSLDGLNTEAFF
TGTGCCAGCAGTTTAGACGGGTTGAACACTGAAGCTTTCTTT
>.|TRBJ2-1|.|TRBV25-1
CASSGTLRWEQFF
TGTGCCAGCAGTGGGACTCTACGGTGGGAGCAGTTCTTC
>.|TRBJ1-1|.|TRBV5-1
CASSEPGNTEAFF
TGCGCCAGCAGCGAACCCGGGAACACTGAAGCTTTCTTT
>.|TRBJ2-2|.|TRBV5-1
CASSYSTLPANTGELFF
TGCGCCAGCAGCTACAGTACCCTACCAGCGAACACCGGGGAGCTGTTTTTT
>.|TRBJ1-2|.|TRBV28
CASSDDPGGRSNYGYTF
TGTGCCAGCAGTGATGACCCCGGCGGGCGGTCGAACTATGGCTACACCTTC
>.|TRBJ1-5|.|TRBV5-1
CASSLVPGNNQPQHF
TGCGCCAGCAGCTTGGTACCAGGGAACAATCAGCCCCAGCATTTT
>TRBD2|TRBJ2-2|.|TRBV20-1
CSASGLAGYQAGELFF
TGCAGTGCTAGTGGGCTAGCGGGTTATCAAGCCGGGGAGCTGTTTTTT
>.|TRBJ2-7|once|TRBV20-1
CSALEYEQYF
TGCAGTGCTTTAGAATACGAGCAGTACTTC
>.|TRBJ1-6|once|TRBV10-3
CAISEIAGDSPLHF
TGTGCCATCAGTGAAATTGCGGGGGATTCACCCCTCCACTTT
>.|TRBJ2-1|.|TRBV19
CASSIEGGNPGGYNEQFF
TGTGCCAGTAGTATTGAGGGGGGGAATCCCGGCGGCTACAATGAGCAGTTCTTC
>.|TRBJ2-7|.|TRBV25-1
CASSESGWEQYF
TGTGCCAGCAGTGAATCGGGGTGGGAGCAGTACTTC